This passage covers 2 T cell receptor beta chains from one sample sequenced in a study of blood T cells in healthy people across ages. Sample-barcoded 5' priming and a J-beta primer mix drove a second PCR of about 6 to 12 cycles. One entry per CDR3 protein, called by TCRdb with MiXCR from the 5' RACE reads. The repertoire holds fewer than 2 million distinct CDR3 sequences, with roughly two fifths as singletons. Material: blood. The receptors shown here come from a human donor in good health.

The rearrangement joins TRBV12-3 or TRBV12-4 to TRBJ1-1, with D unresolved. The V and J ends lost 3 bases and 0 bases respectively, with 17 bases between them. The CDR3 sequence is 17 residues long. CDR3 sequence: CASSLTVGYFMNTEAFF. The DNA for the CDR3 is TGTGCCAGCAGTTTGACTGTCGGGTACTTCATGAACACTGAAGCTTTCTTT.

Only a few counts were recorded for this clonotype. The J gene is TRBJ2-7, the V gene TRBV20-1; 8 bases are a match to TRBD1. J was trimmed by 2 bases and V by 2 bases; bases with no gene match: 5. The CDR3 is 14 residues long. CDR1 and CDR2 (germline): DFQATT, SNEGSKA (reference sequence). The CDR3 is CSARLPRGPYEQYF. In DNA, the CDR3 is TGCAGTGCTAGACTCCCCAGGGGGCCCTACGAGCAGTACTTC.